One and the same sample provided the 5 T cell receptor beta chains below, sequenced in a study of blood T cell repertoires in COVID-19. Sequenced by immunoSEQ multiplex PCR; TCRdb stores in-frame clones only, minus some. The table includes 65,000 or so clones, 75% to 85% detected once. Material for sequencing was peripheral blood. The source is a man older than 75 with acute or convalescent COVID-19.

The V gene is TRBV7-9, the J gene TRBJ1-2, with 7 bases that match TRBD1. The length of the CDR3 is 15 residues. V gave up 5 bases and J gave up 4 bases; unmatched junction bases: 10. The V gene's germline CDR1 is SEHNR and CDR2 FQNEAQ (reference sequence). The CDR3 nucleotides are TGTGCCAGCAGCGTGCATCGGGACAGCAGCTATGGCTACACCTTC. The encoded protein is CASSVHRDSSYGYTF.

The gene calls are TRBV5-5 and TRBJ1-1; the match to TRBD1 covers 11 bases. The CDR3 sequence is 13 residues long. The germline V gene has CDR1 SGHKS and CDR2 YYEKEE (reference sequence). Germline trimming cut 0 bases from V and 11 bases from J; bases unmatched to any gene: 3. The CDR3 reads CASSLVGQGAAFF. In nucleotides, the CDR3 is TGTGCCAGCAGCTTGGTAGGACAGGGGGCGGCTTTCTTT.

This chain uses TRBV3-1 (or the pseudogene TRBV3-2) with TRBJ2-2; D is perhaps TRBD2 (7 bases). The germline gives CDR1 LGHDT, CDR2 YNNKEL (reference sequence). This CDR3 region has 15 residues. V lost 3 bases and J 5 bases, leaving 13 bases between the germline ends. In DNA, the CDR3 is TGTGCCAGCAGCCAGGGGGGGCTAAGGACCGGGGAGCTGTTTTTT. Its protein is CASSQGGLRTGELFF.

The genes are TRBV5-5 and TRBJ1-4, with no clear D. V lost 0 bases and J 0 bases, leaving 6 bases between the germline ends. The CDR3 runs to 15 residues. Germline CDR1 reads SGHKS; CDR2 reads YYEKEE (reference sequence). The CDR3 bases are TGTGCCAGCAGCTTGGTGGCAGCAACTAATGAAAAACTGTTTTTT. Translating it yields CASSLVAATNEKLFF.

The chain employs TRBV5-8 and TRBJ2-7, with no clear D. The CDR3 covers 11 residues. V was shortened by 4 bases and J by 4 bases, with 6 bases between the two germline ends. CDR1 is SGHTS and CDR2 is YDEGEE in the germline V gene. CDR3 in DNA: TGTGCCAGCAGCCGCTATTACGAGCAGTACTTC. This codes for CASSRYYEQYF.